The 16 T cell receptor beta chains below come from one sample, sequenced in a study of shared clonotypes between healthy human individuals. Data came from immunoSEQ multiplex PCR; TCRdb stores just in-frame clones and leaves some out. The data contain some 2,000,000 clones, about 95% of them singletons. The naive CD8 subset, CD45RO-negative cells positively selected for CCR7, excluded terminally differentiated effector memory CD45RA+ cells. What was sequenced was naive CD8+ T cells sorted from blood. The receptors were sampled from a man in his late teens or twenties in good health.

The chain recombines TRBV27 with TRBJ2-3; 10 bases fit TRBD2. V lost 3 bases to trimming and J lost 5 bases; unmatched junction nucleotides: 11. The CDR3 consists of 17 residues. CDR1 is MNHEY and CDR2 is SMNVEV in the germline V gene (reference sequence). The CDR3 loop reads CASSFILSGGAQDTQYF. The CDR3 DNA reads TGTGCCAGCAGTTTCATCCTAAGCGGGGGGGCCCAAGATACGCAGTATTTT.

The rearrangement uses TRBV5-4 and TRBJ1-4; unclear D gene. Trimming removed 3 bases from V and 0 bases from J, with 3 bases in between. Germline CDR1 SGHNT, CDR2 YYREEE (reference sequence). This CDR3 contains 13 residues. The CDR3 DNA reads TGTGCCAGCAGCTCTGCAACTAATGAAAAACTGTTTTTT. Translated: CASSSATNEKLFF.

J is TRBJ2-3 and V is TRBV5-1; D is possibly TRBD2 (5 bases). CDR1 is SGHRS and CDR2 is YFSETQ in the germline V gene. V was cut by 2 bases and J by 2 bases, with 15 bases left in between. CDR3 length: 16 residues. The CDR3 DNA reads as TGCGCCAGCAGCTTTTGGGCTAGCACCCCCACAGATACGCAGTATTTT. Its translation: CASSFWASTPTDTQYF.

CDR3 loop: CASSYRRDGYEQYF. The DNA for the CDR3 is TGCGCCAGCAGCTATCGGAGGGACGGATACGAGCAGTACTTC. The chain joins TRBV4-1 to TRBJ2-7; possibly TRBD2 for D (6 bases). Germline V gene lookup returns CDR1 MGHRA and CDR2 YSYEKL. V lost 5 bases and J 4 bases, leaving 15 bases between the germline ends. CDR3 length equals 14 residues.

The V and J genes are TRBV10-3 and TRBJ2-5; D uncertain. The CDR3 is 13 residues long. V was trimmed by 7 bases and J by 2 bases, leaving 11 bases between them. Germline V gene sequence: CDR1 ENHRY, CDR2 SYGVKD. CDR3 sequence (DNA): TGTGCCATCAATAAGGACCAACAAGAGACCCAGTACTTC. This gives the protein CAINKDQQETQYF.

This sequence joins TRBV4-1 and TRBJ2-2; the match to TRBD1 covers 10 bases. CDR3 length equals 16 residues. Trimming removed 2 bases from V and 6 bases from J; junction bases left unmatched: 6. Germline CDR1 and CDR2: MGHRA and YSYEKL. The CDR3 DNA sequence: TGCGCCAGCAGCCAAAGGGGGACAGGGGATCCCGGGGAGCTGTTTTTT. Translating it yields CASSQRGTGDPGELFF.

The sample holds one count of this clone. The J gene is TRBJ2-5, the V gene TRBV6-5; 8 nucleotides align to TRBD2. Germline CDR1 is MNHEY and CDR2 is SVGAGI. Losses at the gene ends were 6 bases for V and 0 bases for J; bases not matched to a gene: 6. This CDR3 is 15 amino acids long. The CDR3 DNA reads TGTGCCAGCAGACCCTGGCGGGGGGACCAAGAGACCCAGTACTTC. Its translation is CASRPWRGDQETQYF.

The chain recombines TRBV10-1 with TRBJ2-3; D uncertain. V lost 7 bases to trimming and J lost 2 bases, with 10 bases between them. The CDR3 contains 13 residues. The germline V gene encodes CDR1 WNHNN and CDR2 SYGVQD (reference sequence). This chain's CDR3 is CASTSDPTDTQYF. The CDR3 bases are TGCGCCAGCACATCAGACCCCACAGATACGCAGTATTTT.

This chain connects TRBV28 to TRBJ2-1; D unclear. Germline CDR1 reads MDHEN; CDR2 reads SYDVKM. Trimming removed 4 bases at V and 7 bases at J, with 11 bases between. This CDR3 region has 13 residues. CDR3 residues: CASSWTHENEQFF. The CDR3 DNA is TGTGCCAGCAGTTGGACCCACGAGAATGAGCAGTTCTTC.

V is TRBV11-2 and J is TRBJ2-2; TRBD1 matches at 9 bases. Looked up from germline, CDR1 is SGHAT and CDR2 is FQNNGV. The CDR3 is 12 amino acids. V shed 10 bases and J 6 bases; nucleotides not matched to a gene: 3. As DNA, the CDR3 is TGTGCCACCCGACAGGGGGCCGGGGAGCTGTTTTTT. Protein: CATRQGAGELFF. Full variable domain (remainder filled in from reference TRBV11-2 and TRBJ2-2): EAGVAQSPRYKIIEKRQSVAFWCNPISGHATLYWYQQILGQGPKLLIQFQNNGVVDDSQLPKDRFSAERLKGVDSTLKIQPAKLEDSAVYLCATRQGAGELFFGEGSRLTVL.

The rearrangement links TRBV2 to TRBJ2-2; D is undetermined. Per germline, CDR1 SNHLY and CDR2 FYNNEI. V lost 10 bases, J lost 2 bases, and 11 bases lay in between. There are 13 residues in the CDR3. The CDR3 DNA reads TGTGCCATTCTCGGACGTAACACCGGGGAGCTGTTTTTT. The encoded protein is CAILGRNTGELFF.

The chain has TRBV7-2 and TRBJ2-7; no clear D. With 1 base removed from V and 0 bases from J, the gap between germline ends came to 10 bases. This CDR3 is 15 amino acids long. Germline-derived CDR1 and CDR2 are SGHTA and FQGNSA. The chain's CDR3 is CASSLVPGPSYEQYF. CDR3 sequence (DNA): TGTGCCAGCAGCTTAGTTCCCGGCCCCTCCTACGAGCAGTACTTC.

The chain couples TRBV4-1 to TRBJ2-7, with D unclear. V gave up 0 bases and J gave up 5 bases, with 11 bases separating them. This CDR3 comprises 14 residues. Looked up from germline, CDR1 is MGHRA and CDR2 is YSYEKL. This CDR3 reads CASSQDGRSDEQYF. The DNA for the CDR3 is TGCGCCAGCAGCCAAGATGGACGGAGCGACGAGCAGTACTTC.

This rearrangement joins TRBV13 to TRBJ2-5, with unresolved D. The V gene's germline CDR1 is PRHDT and CDR2 FYEKMQ (reference sequence). The V end was cut by 3 bases, the J end by 3 bases, with 14 bases between. The CDR3 is 15 residues long. CDR3 sequence (DNA): TGTGCCAGCAGCTTGCGTTACGAAGGGAAAGAGACCCAGTACTTC. The encoded protein is CASSLRYEGKETQYF.

This clone appeared a single time. Other DNA sequences of this sample code for an identical CDR3. The chain joins TRBV7-9 to TRBJ2-7; possible D gene TRBD2, 6 bases. Germline V lookup: CDR1 SEHNR, CDR2 FQNEAQ (reference sequence). The length of the CDR3 is 12 residues. V lost 9 bases, J lost 3 bases, and 12 bases lay in between. The chain's CDR3 is CASNPGGYEQYF. The CDR3, as DNA: TGTGCCAGTAATCCCGGGGGCTACGAGCAGTACTTC.

This sequence joins TRBV6-6 and TRBJ2-7, with D possibly matching TRBD2 (6 bases). V was shortened by 10 bases and J by 2 bases, with 15 bases between the two germline ends. Germline V gene data show CDR1 as MNHNY and CDR2 as SVGAGI (reference sequence). The CDR3 covers 13 residues. The CDR3 sequence is CATGTSGAYEQYF. The CDR3 DNA is TGTGCCACCGGTACCTCGGGGGCCTACGAGCAGTACTTC.